Each of the 31 T cell receptor beta chains below was sequenced from the same sample in a study of tumor-infiltrating lymphocytes in primary liver carcinoma. With a constant-region primer, TCR beta cDNA was made from approximately 520 ng of total RNA. Library construction for TCR beta comprised three nested multiplex PCR rounds performed with slightly modified ARM-PCR. TRBV1-TRBV30 forward and Cbeta reverse primers drove the first two roughly 10-cycle rounds. TCRdb re-called the multiplex PCR reads with MiXCR, one entry per CDR3 protein. The sample carries 45,000 or so distinct CDR3 sequences, around 70% recorded once. Unsorted bulk tissue of roughly 18-32 mg yielded co-extracted RNA and DNA. Sequenced input: liver tumor tissue from sampling region 2. Stated subset: tumor region T2, inferior pole. These receptors came from a man aged 35 to 55 with primary liver carcinoma and hepatitis B virus infection.

This clonotype came up once. The chain carries TRBV29-1 and TRBJ2-1; 7 bases match TRBD1. CDR1 SQVTM and CDR2 ANQGSEA come from the germline V gene. This CDR3 region has 13 residues. The V and J ends lost 5 bases and 6 bases, in that order; junction bases with no gene match: 7. The CDR3 DNA is TGCAGCGTTATGAAGGGGGCGTCCAATGAGCAGTTCTTC. It yields the protein CSVMKGASNEQFF.

With respect to this clonotype: Since no conserved phenylalanine or tryptophan closes the CDR3, a read error is the likely cause. The chain carries TRBV29-1 and TRBJ1-1; D unclear. V was cut by 2 bases and J by 10 bases, with 14 bases left in between. Germline V lookup: CDR1 SQVTM, CDR2 ANQGSEA. The CDR3 runs to 12 residues. The CDR3 loop reads CSVESGITVAFL. Written as DNA, the CDR3 is TGCAGCGTTGAATCCGGGATCACCGTAGCTTTCTTA.

Concerning this clonotype: One end of the junction varies from germline; a read error may be responsible. V gene TRBV28 combines with J gene TRBJ1-2; D gene uncertain. CDR1 and CDR2 from the germline V gene are MDHEN and SYDVKM. The CDR3 length is 15 residues. CDR3: CTSSSLADPGYGYTF. CDR3 DNA sequence: TGTACCAGCAGTTCCCTCGCCGACCCGGGGTATGGCTACACCTTC.

The V call is TRBV30, the J call TRBJ2-7; TRBD1 or TRBD2 may be the D gene (6 bases each). Germline V CDR1 and CDR2: GTSNPN, SVGIG (reference sequence). V was trimmed by 4 bases and J by 9 bases, leaving 22 bases between them. The CDR3 is 14 amino acids. The CDR3 spells CAWTGGRDRYRQYF. The DNA of the CDR3 is TGTGCCTGGACCGGGGGCCGGGATCGGTACAGGCAGTACTTC.

The chain links TRBV5-1 to TRBJ2-3; 7 positions agree with TRBD2. Germline V CDR1 and CDR2: SGHRS, YFSETQ. This CDR3 spans 16 amino acids. Unmatched junction bases numbered 11, after V lost 4 bases and J lost 3 bases. The CDR3: CASSPVRGEGTDTQYF. CDR3 coding DNA: TGCGCCAGCAGCCCTGTTCGGGGGGAGGGGACAGATACGCAGTATTTT.

For this clonotype: At one end the junction does not follow the germline gene, possibly because of a read error. This sequence joins TRBV13 and TRBJ2-1, with TRBD2 as a possible D gene (5 bases). The CDR3 consists of 11 residues. Germline V gene sequence: CDR1 PRHDT, CDR2 FYEKMQ (reference sequence). The CDR3 is CTSSEYNEQFF. For the CDR3, the DNA is TGTACCAGTAGCGAGTACAATGAGCAGTTCTTC.

As concerns this clonotype: The conserved phenylalanine or tryptophan normally closing the CDR3 is absent here, so this likely arose from a read error. This chain links TRBV11-2 with TRBJ2-5; D is undetermined. Germline V gives CDR1 SGHAT, CDR2 FQNNGV. There are 11 residues in the CDR3. The CDR3 sequence is CAGSFGQTQYL. The CDR3 DNA is TGTGCCGGCAGCTTCGGGCAGACGCAGTACCTC.

A word on this clonotype: The junction departs from germline at one end; a sequencing error may be responsible. This chain connects TRBV4-1 to TRBJ2-1, with TRBD2 matching over 10 bases. From germline, CDR1 is MGHRA and CDR2 YSYEKL. This CDR3 has 17 residues. The CDR3 coding sequence is TGCTCCAGCAGCCCTCCGATAACTAGCGGGAACGGAAATGAGCAGTTCTTC. Protein product: CSSSPPITSGNGNEQFF.

This rearrangement joins TRBV29-1 to TRBJ1-2; the match to TRBD1 covers 7 bases. V lost 7 bases to trimming and J lost 9 bases; unmatched junction nucleotides: 11. Germline values: CDR1 SQVTM, CDR2 ANQGSEA. The CDR3 loop spans 12 amino acids. This CDR3 is CSGKTGRDSYTF. Written as DNA, the CDR3 is TGCAGCGGCAAGACAGGGAGGGATAGCTACACCTTC.

Concerning this clonotype itself: A read error is likely, as this CDR3 ends without the conserved phenylalanine or tryptophan. The rearrangement joins TRBV28 to TRBJ2-2, with 14 positions matching TRBD2. CDR1 is MDHEN and CDR2 is SYDVKM in the germline V gene. The CDR3 length is 17 residues. This CDR3 is CASSSGLAGGNTGELFL. The DNA of the CDR3 is TGTGCCAGCAGTTCCGGACTAGCGGGAGGTAACACCGGCGAGCTGTTTCTT.

A note on this clonotype: Compared with germline, one end of the junction differs, possibly owing to a read error. The genes are TRBV10-2 and TRBJ2-5, with D perhaps matching TRBD1 (5 bases). This CDR3 region has 13 residues. Germline values: CDR1 WSHSY, CDR2 SAAADI. The CDR3 DNA follows: TGCGCCAGTAGTGATACCAGGGTGGAGACCCAGTACTTC. Its protein is CASSDTRVETQYF.

Comment on this clonotype: The final CDR3 position lacks the conserved phenylalanine or tryptophan, pointing to a likely read error. No DNA is shown, since the ends of the CDR3 on it are uncertain; the CDR3 is the one TCRdb lists. The chain is built from TRBV29-1 and TRBJ2-1; the table's D gene call, TRBD2, was not cross checked with the DNA. The CDR3 is 13 amino acids long, termini counted. Germline-derived CDR1 and CDR2 are SQVTM and ANQGSEA. CDR3 sequence: CSGGTSWFNEHFL.

Concerning this clonotype: A read error is likely, as this CDR3 ends without the conserved phenylalanine or tryptophan. It is unclear where the CDR3 begins or ends on the DNA, so no DNA is shown, and the CDR3 is as TCRdb lists it. CDR3: CACSSNPGEGYTL. The genes are TRBV11-2 and TRBJ1-2; the table's D call, TRBD1, has no DNA check behind it. The CDR3 sequence runs 13 residues, both termini included. Germline V gene lookup returns CDR1 SGHAT and CDR2 FQNNGV.

V gene TRBV11-1 combines with J gene TRBJ2-4; D is possibly TRBD1 (5 bases). Germline V gene sequence: CDR1 SGHAT, CDR2 FQDESV (reference sequence). The CDR3 covers 13 residues. V was cut by 5 bases and J by 8 bases, with 13 bases left in between. This CDR3 is CASSRKQGDIQYF. In DNA form, the CDR3 reads TGTGCCAGCAGCCGGAAGCAGGGTGACATTCAGTACTTC.

This clonotype was observed many times. This chain joins TRBV28 and TRBJ2-7; unclear D gene. Between the trimmed V and J ends, which lost 7 bases and 6 bases, there was a span of 7 bases. The CDR3 spans 10 residues. Germline V gene sequence: CDR1 MDHEN, CDR2 SYDVKM. This CDR3 reads CASKDGEQYF. DNA of the CDR3: TGTGCCAGCAAAGACGGCGAGCAGTACTTC.

With regard to this clonotype: One end of the junction is discordant with germline, which a read error may explain. The V gene is TRBV6-2 or TRBV6-3, the J gene TRBJ2-3; tentatively, D is TRBD2 (6 bases). The CDR3 length is 13 residues. CDR1 MNHEY and CDR2 SVGEGT come from the germline V gene. CDR3: CASSPMRDGPQYF. For the CDR3, the DNA is TGTGCCAGTAGCCCCATGCGGGACGGACCGCAATATTTT.

J is TRBJ2-7 and V is TRBV6-1; 9 nucleotides match TRBD1. There are 16 residues in the CDR3. V gave up 10 bases and J gave up 12 bases; unmatched junction bases: 25. CDR1 is MNHNS, CDR2 SASEGT, per germline. The CDR3 bases are TGTGCCAACACCCCACGGTCGGGACAGGGCTCCTACGGGCGGTACTTC. It specifies CANTPRSGQGSYGRYF.

This clonotype was counted between two and nine times. Without the conserved terminal phenylalanine or tryptophan, this CDR3 likely stems from a read error. This chain uses TRBV4-2 with TRBJ2-5; TRBD2 aligns across 14 bases. The length of the CDR3 is 18 residues. After removal of 4 bases from V and 8 bases from J, the junction contained 15 bases not matched to a gene. Per germline, CDR1 LGHNA and CDR2 YNFKEQ. Written as DNA, the CDR3 is TGTGCCAGCAGCCTAACGACTAGCGGGAGGGCCGGCTCGGAAACCCAGTACTCC. Residues: CASSLTTSGRAGSETQYS.

In regard to this clonotype: Relative to the germline gene, one junction end is altered; a read error may explain this. This chain connects TRBV28 to TRBJ2-2; D is ambiguous. The germline CDR1 and CDR2 sequences are MDHEN and SYDVKM. The CDR3 consists of 14 residues. This chain's CDR3 is CASCLRPHWRELFF. The CDR3 nucleotides are TGTGCCAGCTGTTTAAGGCCTCACTGGAGGGAGCTGTTTTTT.

As regards this clonotype: The junction does not match germline at one end; this may be a read error. The chain uses TRBV11-2 and TRBJ1-2; D ambiguous. CDR3 length: 15 amino acids. The germline CDR1 and CDR2 sequences are SGHAT and FQNNGV. CDR3 sequence (DNA): TGTGCCAGCAGCTTAGATCCGAGGATCGCTGATGGCCACACCTTC. It translates to CASSLDPRIADGHTF.

The chain is built from TRBV29-1 and TRBJ2-7; TRBD2 is a possible D gene (5 bases). The CDR3 extends over 12 amino acids. Trimming cost V 6 bases and J 3 bases, with 12 bases left between them. CDR1 is SQVTM, CDR2 ANQGSEA, per germline. DNA for the CDR3: TGCAGCGTAGAGGGCAGAGGCTACGAGCAGTACTTC. Translated: CSVEGRGYEQYF.

Remarks on this clonotype: Germline is not matched at one junction end, which may reflect a read error. The chain joins TRBV7-9 to TRBJ1-1; perhaps TRBD1 as D (5 bases). The CDR3 spans 15 residues. CDR1 and CDR2 (germline): SEHNR, FQNEAQ (reference sequence). In nucleotides, the CDR3 is TGTGCCAGCAGCTTACCGACAGAGATGAACAGTGAAGCTTTCTTT. It is translated as CASSLPTEMNSEAFF.

This clonotype appeared many times. At one end the junction does not follow the germline gene, possibly because of a read error. The chain couples TRBV5-5 to TRBJ2-7, with TRBD2 as a possible D gene (5 bases). The CDR3 covers 15 residues. The germline V gene encodes CDR1 SGHKS and CDR2 YYEKEE (reference sequence). This CDR3 reads CASSWGVYSSYERYF. Written as DNA, the CDR3 is TGTGCCAGCAGCTGGGGAGTGTACTCGTCCTACGAGCGGTACTTC.

This clonotype appeared a single time. At one boundary the junction diverges from the germline segment, which might be a read error. This chain connects TRBV2 to TRBJ2-1; 11 positions agree with TRBD1. The CDR3 contains 16 residues. Germline V lookup: CDR1 SNHLY, CDR2 FYNNEI. CDR3 sequence (DNA): TGTGCCAGCAGTGAAAGGGGGACAGGGGGTGCGAGTGAGCGGTTCTTC. This translates into CASSERGTGGASERFF.

A remark on this clonotype: Mismatch with germline at one junction end may stem from a read error. This chain links TRBV29-1 with TRBJ2-1; D possibly uses TRBD1 or TRBD2 (5 bases each). The CDR3 has 13 residues. The V gene's germline CDR1 is SQVTM and CDR2 ANQGSEA. DNA of the CDR3: TGCAACGTTGGACTGTTTAGAGGGGATGAGCAGTTCTTC. Its translation: CNVGLFRGDEQFF.

V usage is TRBV30 and J usage is TRBJ1-5; D unresolved. Germline CDR1 reads GTSNPN; CDR2 reads SVGIG (reference sequence). There are 14 residues in the CDR3. Trimming stripped 4 bases from V and 1 base from J, with 11 bases between. CDR3 amino acids: CAWTVSGSNQPQHF. The CDR3 nucleotides read TGTGCCTGGACTGTATCCGGGAGCAATCAGCCCCAGCATTTT.

A few counts support this clonotype. An end of the junction differs from the germline gene, which may be a read error. CDR3 protein: CTSSGWKNTEAFF. The CDR3 DNA follows: TGTACCAGCAGTGGATGGAAGAACACTGAAGCTTTCTTT. The genes are TRBV6-1 and TRBJ1-1; D not resolved. The CDR3 runs 13 residues. Germline V gene sequence: CDR1 MNHNS, CDR2 SASEGT.

With regard to this clonotype: One end of the junction fails to match germline, which may point to a read error. The V call is TRBV12-5, the J call TRBJ2-7; perhaps D is TRBD1 or TRBD2 (5 bases each). The germline gives CDR1 LGHNT, CDR2 FRNRAP. This CDR3 has 13 amino acids. The CDR3 DNA sequence: TGTGGCAGCGAGGGGACCGGTTCCTACAAGCAGTACTTC. As protein: CGSEGTGSYKQYF.

Details on this clonotype: One end of the junction is discordant with germline, which a read error may explain. This chain connects TRBV6-1 to TRBJ2-1, with unresolved D. The germline gives CDR1 MNHNS, CDR2 SASEGT. The CDR3 sequence is 13 residues long. CDR3 sequence: CANSGRKNNEQFF. DNA for the CDR3: TGTGCCAACAGTGGGCGTAAAAACAATGAGCAGTTCTTC.

The CDR3: CASSITGTFNQPQHF. Here the CDR3 DNA reads TGTGCCAGTAGTATAACAGGAACTTTCAATCAGCCCCAGCATTTT. The J gene is TRBJ1-5, the V gene TRBV19, with D maybe TRBD1 (5 bases). Between the trimmed V and J ends, which lost 2 bases and 3 bases, there was a span of 11 bases. Germline V lookup: CDR1 LNHDA, CDR2 SQIVND (reference sequence). The CDR3 runs to 15 residues. Based on the CDR3 plus reference TRBV19 and TRBJ1-5, the full variable domain is DGGITQSPKYLFRKEGQNVTLSCEQNLNHDAMYWYRQDPGQGLRLIYYSQIVNDFQKGDIAEGYSVSREKKESFPLTVTSAQKNPTAFYLCASSITGTFNQPQHFGDGTRLSIL.

Note on this clonotype: A much larger clonotype is one base distant, so this may be a read error. The gene calls are TRBV7-9 and TRBJ1-2; D gene ambiguous. The CDR3 is 12 amino acids. CDR1 and CDR2 (germline): SEHNR, FQNEAQ (reference sequence). V was shortened by 2 bases and J by 8 bases, with 9 bases between the two germline ends. The CDR3 nucleotides are TGTGCCAGCAGCTTAAATGCTGGGGGCTACACCTTC. Its protein product is CASSLNAGGYTF.